The rows below give T cell receptor beta chains drawn from one sample of a study of T-cell reconstitution after alpha-beta-depleted transplantation in children. Each CDR3 protein gets one entry after TCRdb re-called the PCR reads with MiXCR. The data contain roughly 500,000 distinct CDR3 sequences, around 20% of them singletons. The sequencing here drew on PBMCs from the stem cell graft donor, taken from the stem cell graft. The receptors shown here come from a human donor who donated a stem cell graft to a child with acute lymphoblastic leukemia. Each CDR3 is given with its conserved first and last residue. A D gene is named only where the DNA matches it firmly. Size is stated for part of the rows, as once, few or many counts, or as a class when the clone is expanded.

.,.,TRBJ2-7,TRBV5-6,CASSVRLAPYEQYF,TGTGCCAGCAGCGTGAGGCTAGCACCCTACGAGCAGTACTTC
TRBD1,few,TRBJ1-3,TRBV5-1,CASSPGTGPNLGNTIYF,TGCGCCAGCAGCCCCGGGACAGGCCCGAATCTTGGAAACACCATATATTTT
TRBD1,few,TRBJ2-1,TRBV9,CASSPWTGETRNEQFF,TGTGCCAGCAGCCCCTGGACAGGGGAAACAAGAAATGAGCAGTTCTTC
TRBD1,.,TRBJ1-1,TRBV29-1,CSVAGQGIYTEAFF,TGCAGCGTTGCGGGACAGGGGATTTACACTGAAGCTTTCTTT
.,few,TRBJ1-2,TRBV4-1,CASSHPRGGSNYGYTF,TGCGCCAGCAGCCACCCAAGAGGGGGGAGTAACTATGGCTACACCTTC
TRBD1,.,TRBJ1-1,TRBV5-1,CASSLGDRAPEAFF,TGCGCCAGCAGCTTGGGGGACAGGGCCCCTGAAGCTTTCTTT
TRBD1,few,TRBJ2-1,TRBV29-1,CSVGRGYEQFF,TGCAGCGTCGGCAGGGGGTATGAGCAGTTCTTC
TRBD2,.,TRBJ2-7,TRBV4-1,CASSQDLGLAGGGEQYF,TGCGCCAGCAGCCAAGATCTTGGGCTAGCGGGAGGAGGCGAGCAGTACTTC
.,few,TRBJ2-5,TRBV20-1,CSAREGAGEETQYF,TGCAGTGCTAGAGAGGGGGCGGGTGAGGAGACCCAGTACTTC
.,few,TRBJ2-1,TRBV5-1,CASSLDPGGRSNEQFF,TGCGCCAGCAGCTTGGATCCCGGGGGGCGGTCCAATGAGCAGTTCTTC
.,few,TRBJ2-1,TRBV5-1,CASRLTGEQFF,TGCGCCAGCAGGTTGACGGGTGAGCAGTTCTTC
TRBD2,few,TRBJ2-1,TRBV27,CASKRLAGYNEQFF,TGTGCCAGCAAACGACTAGCGGGATACAATGAGCAGTTCTTC
.,.,TRBJ1-2,TRBV30,CAWREPQGPINYGYTF,TGTGCCTGGCGGGAACCTCAGGGGCCCATCAACTATGGCTACACCTTC
TRBD1,few,TRBJ2-7,TRBV9,CASSAGTARAYEQYF,TGTGCCAGCAGCGCCGGGACAGCAAGAGCCTACGAGCAGTACTTC
TRBD1,few,TRBJ2-3,TRBV20-1,CSASLDREDTQYF,TGCAGTGCTAGCCTCGACAGGGAAGATACGCAGTATTTT
TRBD1,few,TRBJ1-5,TRBV4-1,CASSQPLGDRAGNQPQHF,TGCGCCAGCAGCCAACCTCTCGGGGACAGGGCCGGCAATCAGCCCCAGCATTTT
.,.,TRBJ2-4,TRBV4-2,CASSQDLGNIQYF,TGTGCCAGCAGCCAAGATCTGGGAAACATTCAGTACTTC
TRBD1,few,TRBJ2-6,TRBV27,CASSPQGALAGANVLTF,TGTGCCAGCAGTCCACAGGGGGCCCTGGCTGGGGCCAACGTCCTGACTTTC
TRBD2,.,TRBJ2-1,TRBV5-1,CASSLRSSGRGSEQFF,TGCGCCAGCAGCTTGCGTTCGAGCGGGAGAGGCAGTGAGCAGTTCTTC
.,.,TRBJ2-7,TRBV27,CASSSAASSYEQYF,TGTGCCAGCAGTTCAGCGGCTAGCTCCTACGAGCAGTACTTC
TRBD2,.,TRBJ2-1,TRBV11-1,CASSLEALTSFSYNEQFF,TGTGCCAGCAGCTTAGAGGCCCTGACTAGCTTCTCCTACAATGAGCAGTTCTTC
.,few,TRBJ1-1,TRBV27,CASTKTRRGLNTEAFF,TGTGCCAGCACAAAAACCCGCAGGGGACTGAACACTGAAGCTTTCTTT
.,few,TRBJ2-3,TRBV12-3/TRBV12-4,CASIPGNKRDTQYF,TGTGCCAGCATCCCCGGGAACAAGAGGGATACGCAGTATTTT
.,few,TRBJ1-2,TRBV12-3/TRBV12-4,CASSPSSRYGYTF,TGTGCCAGCAGCCCCTCCAGCCGCTATGGCTACACCTTC
.,few,TRBJ2-2,TRBV5-4,CASSLGQSVNTGELFF,TGTGCCAGCAGCTTAGGGCAGAGCGTCAACACCGGGGAGCTGTTTTTT
.,few,TRBJ2-1,TRBV4-2,CASSPLASYNEQFF,TGTGCCAGCAGCCCCCTAGCCTCCTACAATGAGCAGTTCTTC
TRBD1,.,TRBJ1-1,TRBV10-3,CAIRSGQTLMNTEAFF,TGTGCCATCAGATCGGGACAGACGCTCATGAACACTGAAGCTTTCTTT
.,.,TRBJ2-3,TRBV12-3/TRBV12-4,CASSLAPTVLGTDTQYF,TGTGCCAGCAGTTTAGCGCCGACGGTTCTTGGCACAGATACGCAGTATTTT
.,.,TRBJ1-3,TRBV11-2,CASSPSTGGGNTIYF,TGTGCCAGCAGCCCATCGACAGGAGGGGGAAACACCATATATTTT
TRBD2,.,TRBJ2-1,TRBV20-1,CSAPRGGLAEYNEQFF,TGCAGTGCGCCGAGGGGGGGACTAGCGGAGTACAATGAGCAGTTCTTC
.,many,TRBJ2-3,TRBV7-3,CASSLTGDTQYF,TGCGCCAGCAGCTTGACGGGCGATACGCAGTATTTT
.,few,TRBJ2-7,TRBV7-9,CASSYTNRDEQYF,TGTGCCAGCAGCTACACAAACAGGGACGAGCAGTACTTC
.,.,TRBJ2-1,TRBV18,CASSPPVLEQFF,TGTGCCAGCTCACCTCCCGTCCTTGAGCAGTTCTTC
.,.,TRBJ2-6,TRBV3-1,CASSQVGPAGANVLTF,TGTGCCAGCAGCCAAGTTGGGCCCGCTGGGGCCAACGTCCTGACTTTC
.,few,TRBJ2-7,TRBV20-1,CSASEGRGLSYEQYF,TGCAGTGCTAGCGAAGGCAGGGGACTTTCCTACGAGCAGTACTTC
TRBD1,few,TRBJ2-1,TRBV27,CASSSEQGIGWYNEQFF,TGTGCCAGCAGCTCCGAACAGGGGATCGGTTGGTACAATGAGCAGTTCTTC